The 26 T cell receptor beta chains in this list originate from one sample, sequenced in a study of OX40 agonist ivuxolimab in advanced cancers. Sequencing was performed with immunoSEQ multiplex PCR; in TCRdb, only in-frame clones are kept and a portion is missing. This table holds 50,000 to 80,000 clones, 70% to 90% found once. The sample consisted of CD4+ or CD8+ T cells sorted from blood, taken in a trial of the OX40 agonist ivuxolimab. Receptors were obtained from an adult with an advanced solid tumor such as melanoma, head and neck, liver or kidney cancer.

The rearrangement uses TRBV5-1 and TRBJ2-3; weak D call: TRBD2 (6 bases). Germline V CDR1 and CDR2: SGHRS, YFSETQ. V was shortened by 0 bases and J by 0 bases, with 11 bases between the two germline ends. The length of the CDR3 is 16 residues. As DNA, the CDR3 is TGCGCCAGCAGCTTGGGATCAGGGACTAGCACAGATACGCAGTATTTT. This codes for CASSLGSGTSTDTQYF.

The chain has TRBV9 and TRBJ1-1; D gene unclear. Between the trimmed V and J ends, which lost 2 bases and 0 bases, there was a span of 5 bases. The germline V gene encodes CDR1 SGDLS and CDR2 YYNGEE. CDR3 length: 13 amino acids. Here the CDR3 reads CASSVIVNTEAFF. The CDR3 nucleotides read TGTGCCAGCAGCGTGATTGTGAACACTGAAGCTTTCTTT.

The chain is built from TRBV5-1 and TRBJ2-7; a weak D match, TRBD1 (6 bases). V was cut by 4 bases and J by 4 bases, with 18 bases left in between. Per the germline V gene, CDR1 is SGHRS and CDR2 is YFSETQ. This CDR3 contains 15 residues. The CDR3 DNA follows: TGCGCCAGCAGCCCAAGGGACACCGGAACATACGAGCAGTACTTC. The encoded protein is CASSPRDTGTYEQYF.

The rearrangement joins TRBV2 to TRBJ2-1; TRBD1 is a possible D gene (6 bases). This CDR3 is 16 amino acids long. The germline V gene has CDR1 SNHLY and CDR2 FYNNEI. With 6 bases removed from V and 4 bases from J, the gap between germline ends came to 19 bases. CDR3 sequence (DNA): TGTGCCAGCAGGCGGATCAGGGGTCGCGTGTACAATGAGCAGTTCTTC. This codes for CASRRIRGRVYNEQFF.

Worth noting for this clone: Other DNA sequences in the sample encode the same CDR3. This rearrangement joins TRBV11-2 to TRBJ1-1, with D possibly being TRBD1 (5 bases). With 0 bases removed from V and 4 bases from J, the gap between germline ends came to 9 bases. Germline assignment: CDR1 SGHAT and CDR2 FQNNGV. The length of the CDR3 is 14 residues. The DNA of the CDR3 is TGTGCCAGCAGCTTAGATCAGGGAGGCACTGAAGCTTTCTTT. Translation gives CASSLDQGGTEAFF.

The table lists this clone with a count of one. This rearrangement joins TRBV15 to TRBJ1-5, with unresolved D. The CDR3 is 13 amino acids. The germline gives CDR1 LNHNV, CDR2 YYDKDF (reference sequence). V lost 11 bases and J lost 11, with 22 bases in between. In DNA, the CDR3 is TGTGCCCCGTGCGTCTGGGAAACCCCCTCCCAGCATTTT. Protein: CAPCVWETPSQHF. The full variable domain, rest sourced from reference TRBV15 and TRBJ1-5, is DAMVIQNPRYQVTQFGKPVTLSCSQTLNHNVMYWYQQKSSQAPKLLFHYYDKDFNNEADTPDNFQSRRPNTSFCFLDIRSPGLGDTAMYLCAPCVWETPSQHFGDGTRLSIL.

The chain joins TRBV19 to TRBJ2-4, with D unclear. This CDR3 has 13 residues. Germline CDR1 LNHDA, CDR2 SQIVND (reference sequence). Deletions cut 3 bases from V and 4 bases from J, with 7 bases between. CDR3 bases: TGTGCCAGTAGTATTCTGGGTAAAAACATTCAGTACTTC. Its translation is CASSILGKNIQYF.

This chain joins TRBV4-3 and TRBJ2-3; 10 nucleotides match TRBD1. The CDR3 has 17 amino acids. Germline values: CDR1 LGHNA, CDR2 YSLEER. V shed 3 bases, J shed 0 bases, and the junction held 6 bases outside the gene matches. The CDR3 region is CASSQDPGQGSTDTQYF. The CDR3 bases are TGCGCCAGCAGCCAGGATCCGGGACAGGGGAGCACAGATACGCAGTATTTT.

The rearrangement uses TRBV15 and TRBJ2-1, with TRBD1 matching over 8 bases. Germline CDR1 LNHNV, CDR2 YYDKDF (reference sequence). The ends lost 1 base at V and 6 bases at J; junction bases unmatched: 17. The CDR3 has 19 residues. The CDR3 is CATSRVWGGQGWLVNEQFF. CDR3 coding DNA: TGTGCCACCAGCAGAGTATGGGGTGGACAGGGATGGTTGGTCAATGAGCAGTTCTTC. Full variable domain (missing parts from reference TRBV15 and TRBJ2-1): DAMVIQNPRYQVTQFGKPVTLSCSQTLNHNVMYWYQQKSSQAPKLLFHYYDKDFNNEADTPDNFQSRRPNTSFCFLDIRSPGLGDTAMYLCATSRVWGGQGWLVNEQFFGPGTRLTVL.

The chain employs TRBV25-1 and TRBJ2-5; TRBD1 matches 9 bases. The J call may be mistaken, given a closer DNA end match to TRBJ2-7. The CDR3 is 13 residues long. Germline values: CDR1 MGHDK, CDR2 SYGVNS. The CDR3 spells CASRGQGLYEQYF. DNA for the CDR3: TGTGCCAGCAGGGGACAGGGACTCTACGAGCAGTACTTC.

The rearrangement links TRBV7-3 to TRBJ2-3; a possible D gene is TRBD2 (6 bases). CDR1 is SGHTA, CDR2 FQGTGA, per germline. This CDR3 is built from 14 residues. Trimming took 5 bases from V and 0 from J, leaving 9 bases between them. As DNA, the CDR3 is TGTGCCAGCAGCGTTAGCGGTAGCACAGATACGCAGTATTTT. It encodes CASSVSGSTDTQYF.

V and J are TRBV11-2 and TRBJ2-7; D unclear. Germline V lookup: CDR1 SGHAT, CDR2 FQNNGV. This CDR3 is built from 13 residues. Trimming pared 4 bases from V and 3 bases from J, leaving 10 bases between. The CDR3 spells CASSSGAVYEQYF. CDR3 nucleotides: TGTGCCAGCAGCTCGGGCGCCGTCTACGAGCAGTACTTC.

CDR3 bases: TGTGCCAGCAGCTACGGGCTGAACACTGAAGCTTTCTTT. Protein sequence: CASSYGLNTEAFF. This chain links TRBV7-2 with TRBJ1-1; no definite D call. Trimming took 4 bases from V and 0 from J, leaving 6 bases between them. Germline V gives CDR1 SGHTA, CDR2 FQGNSA. The CDR3 runs to 13 residues.

This clone was seen just once. The chain carries TRBV5-1 and TRBJ2-5, with 10 bases aligning to TRBD2. Germline assignment: CDR1 SGHRS and CDR2 YFSETQ. With 4 bases clipped from V and 3 bases from J, the junction kept 6 bases outside the gene matches. This CDR3 is built from 15 residues. CDR3 sequence reads: CASSSPLAGEETQYF. In DNA, the CDR3 is TGCGCCAGCAGCAGCCCCCTAGCGGGGGAAGAGACCCAGTACTTC.

The V and J genes are TRBV30 and TRBJ1-3; D possibly corresponds to TRBD1 (5 bases). This CDR3 spans 15 amino acids. Germline lookup yields CDR1 GTSNPN and CDR2 SVGIG (reference sequence). V was pared by 2 bases and J by 5 bases, with 16 bases between. CDR3 nucleotides: TGTGCCTGGAGTCCCACCGGGGGACTCCGAAACACCATATATTTT. This gives the protein CAWSPTGGLRNTIYF.

This chain uses TRBV7-2 with TRBJ2-7; a weak D match, TRBD1 (7 bases). Deletions cut 3 bases from V and 6 bases from J, with 15 bases between. The CDR3 runs 14 residues. Germline V gene sequence: CDR1 SGHTA, CDR2 FQGNSA. The CDR3 is CASSFVTQGGEQYF. In DNA, the CDR3 is TGTGCCAGCAGCTTTGTGACCCAGGGGGGCGAGCAGTACTTC.

The chain combines TRBV6-6 with TRBJ1-5; 7 nucleotides match TRBD1. This CDR3 comprises 14 residues. Germline lookup yields CDR1 MNHNY and CDR2 SVGAGI (reference sequence). Losses at the gene ends were 7 bases for V and 2 bases for J; bases not matched to a gene: 5. The CDR3: CASIRQGRNQPQHF. CDR3 nucleotides: TGTGCCAGCATACGACAGGGTCGCAATCAGCCCCAGCATTTT.

The CDR3 protein is CASSPRTGRNTEAFF. In nucleotides, the CDR3 is TGTGCCAGCAGCCCGCGGACAGGGAGGAACACTGAAGCTTTCTTT. This chain connects TRBV7-9 to TRBJ1-1; 8 bases line up with TRBD1. The CDR3 loop spans 15 amino acids. Germline V lookup: CDR1 SEHNR, CDR2 FQNEAQ (reference sequence). The J segment lost 1 base and the V segment lost 5 bases, leaving 6 bases of the junction unmatched.

The chain joins TRBV28 to TRBJ1-2, with a weak D call TRBD1 (6 bases). V shed 5 bases and J shed 4 bases, with 11 bases lying between them. The CDR3 loop spans 13 amino acids. CDR1 and CDR2 from the germline V gene are MDHEN and SYDVKM. The CDR3 region is CASSTGFLYGYTF. CDR3 bases: TGTGCCAGCAGTACAGGGTTTCTCTATGGCTACACCTTC.

Note on this clone: Additional DNA sequences in this sample encode the identical CDR3. The J gene is TRBJ2-7, the V gene TRBV9; possible D gene TRBD1, 6 bases. CDR1 SGDLS and CDR2 YYNGEE come from the germline V gene. The CDR3 is made up of 14 amino acids. The ends were cut back, 0 bases at V and 6 bases at J, with 13 bases in the middle. The CDR3 DNA follows: TGTGCCAGCAGCGTAGAAGGGGGAGAGCGCGAGCAGTACTTC. Its protein is CASSVEGGEREQYF.

There are a few counts of this clone. V is TRBV30 and J is TRBJ2-7; D is undetermined. There are 13 residues in the CDR3. Germline CDR1 GTSNPN, CDR2 SVGIG (reference sequence). The V end lost 6 bases, the J end lost 0 bases, and 12 bases lay between the germline ends. For the CDR3, the DNA is TGTGCCTGCGGGTCAGACCTCTCCTACGAGCAGTACTTC. Translation: CACGSDLSYEQYF.

The genes are TRBV7-2 and TRBJ2-7, with D perhaps being TRBD1 or TRBD2 (5 bases each). Trimming removed 2 bases at V and 2 bases at J, with 13 bases between. The length of the CDR3 is 15 residues. Per the germline V gene, CDR1 is SGHTA and CDR2 is FQGNSA. The CDR3 loop reads CASSLYRDGTYEQYF. The CDR3 coding sequence is TGTGCCAGCAGCTTATACCGGGACGGGACCTACGAGCAGTACTTC.

The chain combines TRBV30 with TRBJ2-2; 7 nucleotides match TRBD1. Per germline, CDR1 GTSNPN and CDR2 SVGIG (reference sequence). This CDR3 is 11 amino acids long. V dropped 5 bases and J dropped 7; count of bases not matched to a gene: 1. The CDR3, as DNA: TGTGCCTGGGGACAGGACGGGGAGCTGTTTTTT. This encodes CAWGQDGELFF.

This clone was picked up a small number of times. This sequence joins TRBV5-1 and TRBJ1-6, with 7 positions matching TRBD1. The ends lost 1 base at V and 5 bases at J; junction bases unmatched: 3. Germline loops: CDR1 SGHRS, CDR2 YFSETQ. This CDR3 region has 15 residues. CDR3 sequence reads: CASSLLGQHNSPLHF. The CDR3 region has the DNA TGCGCCAGCAGCTTGTTGGGACAGCATAATTCACCCCTCCACTTT. Combining the CDR3 with reference TRBV5-1 and TRBJ1-6 gives the whole variable domain KAGVTQTPRYLIKTRGQQVTLSCSPISGHRSVSWYQQTPGQGLQFLFEYFSETQRNKGNFPGRFSGRQFSNSRSEMNVSTLELGDSALYLCASSLLGQHNSPLHFGNGTRLTVT.

CDR3 region: CASSPGTGGRDQYF. As DNA, the CDR3 is TGTGCCAGCAGTCCCGGGACAGGGGGAAGGGACCAGTACTTC. The chain links TRBV27 to TRBJ2-5, with 11 bases lining up with TRBD1. The CDR3 spans 14 residues. V shed 5 bases, J shed 10 bases, and the junction held 9 bases outside the gene matches. Germline CDR1 is MNHEY and CDR2 is SMNVEV (reference sequence).

CDR3 coding DNA: TGTGCCAGCAGCTTGGACGGCTCTGGGGCCAACGTCCTGACTTTC. Amino acid sequence: CASSLDGSGANVLTF. V gene TRBV5-4 combines with J gene TRBJ2-6; no reliable D call. The CDR3 is made up of 15 amino acids. CDR1 and CDR2 (germline): SGHNT, YYREEE (reference sequence). Trimming left V 0 bases short and J 0 bases short, with 4 bases between.